These T cell receptor beta chains were read from a single sample in a study of blood T cell repertoires in COVID-19. Using immunoSEQ multiplex PCR, the repertoire was profiled, and TCRdb retains in-frame clones only, with some absent. This sample yields about 76,000 clones, of which about 85% are seen a single time; approximately 11% belongs to the top ten. Sequencing was done on a sample of peripheral blood. All receptors derive from a man aged 55 to 70 with COVID-19, enrolled during active disease. CDR3s include the opening cysteine and the closing phenylalanine or tryptophan. Each record gives: V gene, J gene, D gene, clone size, CDR3 protein, CDR3 DNA. A D gene is named only where the DNA matches it firmly. The listing skips clone size in some rows; elsewhere it reads once, few, many or a size class.

TRBV2	TRBJ2-2	TRBD1	.	CASRPGQGGYGELFF	TGTGCCAGCAGACCGGGACAGGGCGGATACGGGGAGCTGTTTTTT
TRBV15	TRBJ1-1	.	.	CATSSREGTEAFF	TGTGCCACCAGCTCGCGGGAAGGTACTGAAGCTTTCTTT
TRBV25-1	TRBJ2-5	TRBD1	few	CASSESTRRDRVETQYF	TGTGCCAGCAGTGAATCTACCCGCCGGGACAGGGTGGAGACCCAGTACTTC
TRBV29-1	TRBJ2-5	TRBD1	.	CSGLTGAPETQYF	TGCAGCGGCCTGACAGGGGCACCAGAGACCCAGTACTTC
TRBV7-9	TRBJ1-4	.	.	CASTPGETNEKLFF	TGTGCCAGCACCCCAGGGGAAACTAATGAAAAACTGTTTTTT
TRBV18	TRBJ2-3	TRBD1	.	CASFQGGTDTQYF	TGTGCCAGCTTCCAGGGGGGCACAGATACGCAGTATTTT
TRBV5-1	TRBJ1-6	.	.	CASSLGLGRGSYNSPLHF	TGCGCCAGCAGCTTGGGTCTGGGAAGGGGATCCTATAATTCACCCCTCCACTTT
TRBV4-1	TRBJ1-1	.	.	CASRPGSGEAFF	TGCGCCAGCAGGCCAGGGTCGGGTGAAGCTTTCTTT
TRBV11-2	TRBJ2-1	.	.	CASSFRTIYNEQFF	TGTGCCAGCAGCTTCCGGACTATATACAATGAGCAGTTCTTC
TRBV6-4	TRBJ1-2	TRBD1	.	CASSRDRGNYGYTF	TGTGCCAGCAGCCGGGACAGGGGTAACTATGGCTACACCTTC
TRBV7-9	TRBJ2-7	TRBD2	.	CASSLAAGGEQYF	TGTGCCAGCAGCTTAGCAGCGGGGGGCGAGCAGTACTTC
TRBV5-5	TRBJ2-1	.	.	CASSLSSAGGSYNEQFF	TGTGCCAGCAGCTTGTCATCAGCGGGCGGGTCCTACAATGAGCAGTTCTTC
TRBV2	TRBJ2-5	.	.	CASNVRGSGETQYF	TGTGCCAGCAATGTAAGGGGCTCAGGAGAGACCCAGTACTTC
TRBV3-1/TRBV3-2	TRBJ1-1	.	.	CASSQDSSGLRNTEAFF	TGTGCCAGCAGCCAAGATTCGTCAGGGCTGAGGAACACTGAAGCTTTCTTT
TRBV10-3	TRBJ2-7	TRBD1	once	CAIRGQANSYEQYF	TGTGCCATCAGGGGACAGGCGAACTCCTACGAGCAGTACTTC
TRBV28	TRBJ1-2	TRBD1	.	CASSSGQGTNYGYTF	TGTGCCAGCAGTTCCGGACAGGGGACAAACTATGGCTACACCTTC
TRBV7-3	TRBJ2-5	.	.	CASSSSAESQETQYF	TGTGCCAGCAGCTCCTCAGCGGAGTCCCAAGAGACCCAGTACTTC
TRBV3-1/TRBV3-2	TRBJ2-3	.	.	CASSPQTDTQYF	TGTGCCAGCAGCCCCCAAACAGATACGCAGTATTTT
TRBV21-1	TRBJ2-4	.	.	CASDLRGGILDIQYF	TGTGCCAGCGACCTCCGTGGCGGAATTTTGGACATTCAGTACTTC
TRBV5-1	TRBJ2-5	.	.	CASSTGAGWVETQYF	TGCGCCAGCAGCACTGGGGCAGGGTGGGTAGAGACCCAGTACTTC
TRBV7-9	TRBJ2-7	.	.	CASSLEAGYPSEQYF	TGTGCCAGCAGCTTAGAGGCAGGGTACCCCTCCGAGCAGTACTTC
TRBV10-1	TRBJ2-5	TRBD2	.	CASSESVLAGVKTQYF	TGCGCCAGCAGTGAGTCAGTGCTAGCGGGGGTAAAGACCCAGTACTTC
TRBV10-3	TRBJ2-5	.	.	CAISESIGVQETQYF	TGTGCCATCAGTGAGTCGATAGGGGTCCAAGAGACCCAGTACTTC
TRBV18	TRBJ1-4	.	.	CASSPQQSLRLTNEKLFF	TGTGCCAGCTCACCCCAACAATCCCTCCGACTCACTAATGAAAAACTGTTTTTT
TRBV21-1	TRBJ1-5	.	once	CASSNTSINREGGWNSNQPQHF	TGTGCCAGCAGCAATACCTCAATTAACAGGGAAGGAGGATGGAATAGCAATCAGCCCCAGCATTTT
TRBV2	TRBJ1-5	.	.	CASSEFPQGGQPQHF	TGTGCCAGCAGTGAATTCCCCCAGGGAGGACAGCCCCAGCATTTT
TRBV19	TRBJ1-5	.	.	CASSIEPDWNQPQHF	TGTGCCAGTAGTATAGAGCCAGACTGGAATCAGCCCCAGCATTTT
TRBV19	TRBJ2-1	TRBD1	.	CASRPRGTGTLGEQFF	TGTGCCAGTCGGCCCCGCGGGACAGGGACTCTAGGGGAGCAGTTCTTC
TRBV6-1	TRBJ1-2	.	.	CASSEATGNYGYTF	TGTGCCAGCAGTGAAGCGACGGGAAACTATGGCTACACCTTC
TRBV11-3	TRBJ2-3	.	.	CASSGRGRAGADTQYF	TGTGCCAGCAGCGGGCGGGGGCGGGCAGGCGCAGATACGCAGTATTTT
TRBV12-3/TRBV12-4	TRBJ2-7	TRBD1	few	CASSLDRGDEQYF	TGTGCCAGCAGCCTCGACAGGGGTGATGAGCAGTACTTC
TRBV6-1	TRBJ2-1	TRBD2	.	CASSEGGWEGRFF	TGTGCCAGCAGTGAAGGGGGTTGGGAGGGTCGATTCTTC
TRBV6-5	TRBJ2-1	TRBD2	.	CASSSGGFASEQFF	TGTGCCAGCAGTAGCGGGGGGTTCGCCAGTGAGCAGTTCTTC
TRBV5-1	TRBJ2-2	TRBD1	.	CASSLGTGGSTGELFF	TGCGCCAGCAGCTTAGGGACAGGTGGCTCAACCGGGGAGCTGTTTTTT
TRBV5-4	TRBJ1-3	.	.	CASRPATDSGNTIYF	TGTGCCAGCAGACCCGCGACTGACTCTGGAAACACCATATATTTT
TRBV19	TRBJ2-2	.	.	CASSIGAPGELFF	TGTGCCAGTAGTATAGGGGCTCCCGGGGAGCTGTTTTTT
TRBV9	TRBJ2-5	TRBD2	.	CASSVGLAAQETQYF	TGTGCCAGCAGCGTCGGACTAGCGGCGCAAGAGACCCAGTACTTC
TRBV6-6	TRBJ2-1	TRBD2	.	CATAGTSVQNEQFF	TGTGCCACGGCCGGGACTAGCGTCCAGAATGAGCAGTTCTTC
TRBV7-2	TRBJ2-5	.	.	CASSFSLAETQYF	TGTGCCAGCAGCTTTTCGTTGGCAGAGACCCAGTACTTC
TRBV3-1/TRBV3-2	TRBJ2-3	TRBD1	.	CASSDDRVGADTQYF	TGTGCCAGCAGCGACGACAGGGTTGGCGCAGATACGCAGTATTTT
TRBV2	TRBJ1-6	.	.	CASRITVLGSYNSPLHF	TGTGCCAGCAGAATTACAGTCCTTGGCTCCTATAATTCACCCCTCCACTTT